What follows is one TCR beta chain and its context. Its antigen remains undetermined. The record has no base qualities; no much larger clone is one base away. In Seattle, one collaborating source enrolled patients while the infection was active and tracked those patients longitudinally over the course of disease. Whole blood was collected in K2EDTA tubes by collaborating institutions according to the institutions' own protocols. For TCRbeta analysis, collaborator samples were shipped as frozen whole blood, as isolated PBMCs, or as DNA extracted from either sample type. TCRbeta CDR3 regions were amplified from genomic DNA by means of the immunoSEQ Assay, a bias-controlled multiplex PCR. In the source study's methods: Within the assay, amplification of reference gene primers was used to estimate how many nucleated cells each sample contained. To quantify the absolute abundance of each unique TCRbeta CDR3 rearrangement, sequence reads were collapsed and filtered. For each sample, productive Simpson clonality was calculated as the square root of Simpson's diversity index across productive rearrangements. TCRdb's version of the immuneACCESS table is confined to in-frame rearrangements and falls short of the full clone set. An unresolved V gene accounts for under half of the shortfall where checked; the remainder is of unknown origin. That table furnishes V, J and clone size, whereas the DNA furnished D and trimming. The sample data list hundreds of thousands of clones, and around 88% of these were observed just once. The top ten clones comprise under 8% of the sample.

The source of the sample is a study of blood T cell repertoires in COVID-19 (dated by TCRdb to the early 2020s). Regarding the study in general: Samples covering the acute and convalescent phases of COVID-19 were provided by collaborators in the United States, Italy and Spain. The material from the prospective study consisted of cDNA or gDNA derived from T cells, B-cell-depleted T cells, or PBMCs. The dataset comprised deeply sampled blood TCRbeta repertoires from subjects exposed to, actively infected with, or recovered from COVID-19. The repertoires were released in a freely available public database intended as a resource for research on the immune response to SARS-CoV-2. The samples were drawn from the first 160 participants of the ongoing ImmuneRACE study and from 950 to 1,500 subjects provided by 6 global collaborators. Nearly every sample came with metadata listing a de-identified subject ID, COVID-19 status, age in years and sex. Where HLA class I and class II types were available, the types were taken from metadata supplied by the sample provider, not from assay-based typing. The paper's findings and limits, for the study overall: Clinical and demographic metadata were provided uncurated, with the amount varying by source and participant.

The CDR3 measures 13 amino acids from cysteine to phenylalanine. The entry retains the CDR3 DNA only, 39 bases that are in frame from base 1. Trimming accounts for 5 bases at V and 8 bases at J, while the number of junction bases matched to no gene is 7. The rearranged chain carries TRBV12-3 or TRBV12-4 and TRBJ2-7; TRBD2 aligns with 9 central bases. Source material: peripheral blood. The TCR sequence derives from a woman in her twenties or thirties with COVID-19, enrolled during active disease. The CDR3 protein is CASSNQAGGKQYF. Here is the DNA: TGTGCCAGCAGTAACCAGGCGGGAGGGAAGCAGTACTTC.